The present entry profiles one TCR beta chain with its context. The sample is drawn from a study of PD-1 blockade in classical Hodgkin lymphoma. The overall study: The patients were dosed with nivolumab 3 mg/kg, infused intravenously every 2 weeks.

Profiled with immunoSEQ multiplex PCR; TCRdb holds only in-frame clones, not every one. The sample contains 90,000 to 100,000 clones, over 75% of which appear only once. V was pared by 5 bases and J by 6 bases, with 17 bases between. The CDR3 is made up of 14 amino acids. Germline CDR1 and CDR2: MNHEY and SVGAGI. Time point described: cycle 4 day 1 (C4D1), after 6 weeks of nivolumab. The patients all showed relapse after autologous stem cell transplantation, while their brentuximab vedotin exposure varied. When best responses were assessed, they were complete response, partial response or progressive disease.

The clonotype comes from a human donor with classical Hodgkin lymphoma. The chain combines TRBV6-5 with TRBJ2-7, with a possible D match to TRBD1 (5 bases). The sequenced sample was peripheral blood mononuclear cells (PBMCs), obtained before the fourth cycle of nivolumab. The CDR3 reads CASSPSAGSSEQYF. CDR3 nucleotides: TGTGCCAGCAGTCCCTCGGCAGGGTCGAGCGAGCAGTACTTC.